A single sample gave rise to the 17 T cell receptor beta chains below, sequenced in a study of blood T cell repertoires in COVID-19 (dated by TCRdb to 2019 to 2021). Library creation used the immunoSEQ multiplex PCR assay. Held by TCRdb, this immuneACCESS table contains in-frame sequences only and omits some clones. Under half of the omission traces to an unresolved V gene where checked; the cause of the rest is unknown. The sample table lists approximately 90,000 clones, approximately 81% of them with a count of one. The biggest ten clones account for 20% to 30% of the sample. Sequenced: peripheral blood. The receptors come from a man aged 80 or over with active or convalescent COVID-19.

This clone has a single count. This chain joins TRBV4-1 and TRBJ2-1, with 12 bases fitting TRBD2. There are 16 residues in the CDR3. The V gene end was trimmed by 4 bases and the J gene end by 3 bases; junction bases not matched to a gene: 4. In germline, CDR1 is MGHRA, CDR2 YSYEKL. CDR3 sequence reads: CASSLWTSGVYNEQFF. CDR3 DNA: TGCGCCAGCAGCCTATGGACTAGCGGGGTCTACAATGAGCAGTTCTTC.

This clone was observed a single time. The rearrangement joins TRBV7-3 to TRBJ2-7, with a weak D call TRBD1 (6 bases). V was trimmed by 1 base and J by 0 bases, leaving 13 bases between them. The CDR3 consists of 16 residues. Germline V gives CDR1 SGHTA, CDR2 FQGTGA. CDR3 residues: CASSLRVRGSSYEQYF. The CDR3 nucleotides read TGTGCCAGCAGCTTAAGGGTTAGGGGGAGCTCCTACGAGCAGTACTTC. Supplemented by reference TRBV7-3 and TRBJ2-7, the full variable domain reads GAGVSQTPSNKVTEKGKYVELRCDPISGHTALYWYRQSLGQGPEFLIYFQGTGAADDSGLPNDRFFAVRPEGSVSTLKIQRTERGDSAVYLCASSLRVRGSSYEQYFGPGTRLTVT.

This chain connects TRBV3-1 (or the pseudogene TRBV3-2) to TRBJ2-7; a weak D match, TRBD1 (6 bases). The CDR3 has 15 amino acids. Trimming left V 5 bases short and J 3 bases short, with 17 bases between. The germline CDR1 and CDR2 sequences are LGHDT and YNNKEL (reference sequence). The DNA for the CDR3 is TGTGCCAGCAGCACCCGGGACATTGGTTTCTACGAGCAGTACTTC. Protein product: CASSTRDIGFYEQYF.

V is TRBV6-5 and J is TRBJ2-1; perhaps TRBD2 as D (6 bases). The CDR3 covers 14 residues. V was clipped by 10 bases and J by 5 bases, with 18 bases between them. CDR1 and CDR2 (germline): MNHEY, SVGAGI. This CDR3 is CATTVGGANNEQFF. In nucleotides, the CDR3 is TGTGCCACCACGGTCGGGGGTGCCAACAATGAGCAGTTCTTC.

In its sample, this clone was seen a few times. The chain carries TRBV15 and TRBJ1-4, with unresolved D. This CDR3 region has 13 residues. V shed 0 bases and J shed 6 bases, with 5 bases lying between them. Germline V gene data show CDR1 as LNHNV and CDR2 as YYDKDF (reference sequence). The CDR3 spells CATSRDPDEKLFF. The CDR3, as DNA: TGTGCCACCAGCAGAGATCCAGATGAAAAACTGTTTTTT. The full variable domain, in which reference TRBV15 and TRBJ1-4 provide the parts outside the CDR3, is DAMVIQNPRYQVTQFGKPVTLSCSQTLNHNVMYWYQQKSSQAPKLLFHYYDKDFNNEADTPDNFQSRRPNTSFCFLDIRSPGLGDTAMYLCATSRDPDEKLFFGSGTQLSVL.

This clone has just a few counts. The J gene is TRBJ2-1, the V gene TRBV19, with 7 bases matching TRBD2. Per germline, CDR1 LNHDA and CDR2 SQIVND (reference sequence). V gave up 1 base and J gave up 1 base; unmatched junction bases: 7. The CDR3 runs to 17 residues. CDR3 bases: TGTGCCAGTAGTATAGGTGGGAGGGGTCGGTCCTACAATGAGCAGTTCTTC. Residues: CASSIGGRGRSYNEQFF.

In its sample, this clone was seen a few times. The J gene is TRBJ1-6, the V gene TRBV7-2, with 10 bases identical to TRBD1. The junction had 4 bases not matched to a gene; V was cut back by 6 bases and J by 8 bases. Per the germline V gene, CDR1 is SGHTA and CDR2 is FQGNSA. The CDR3 sequence is 14 residues long. Here the CDR3 DNA reads TGTGCCAGCAGACCCGGGACAGGGGATTCACCCCTCCACTTT. The encoded protein is CASRPGTGDSPLHF.

The chain has TRBV30 and TRBJ1-4; weak D call: TRBD1 (5 bases). Germline loops: CDR1 GTSNPN, CDR2 SVGIG (reference sequence). The germline V and J ends were trimmed by 1 base and 8 bases, with 14 bases remaining between them. The CDR3 is 14 residues long. In DNA, the CDR3 is TGTGCCTGGAGTGGGGGGGACTTTGGGGAAAAACTGTTTTTT. The encoded protein is CAWSGGDFGEKLFF. Full variable domain (remainder filled in from reference TRBV30 and TRBJ1-4): SQTIHQWPATLVQPVGSPLSLECTVEGTSNPNLYWYRQAAGRGLQLLFYSVGIGQISSEVPQNLSASRPQDRQFILSSKKLLLSDSGFYLCAWSGGDFGEKLFFGSGTQLSVL.

The V call is TRBV5-1, the J call TRBJ1-1; D gene unclear. The germline CDR1 and CDR2 sequences are SGHRS and YFSETQ. V lost 0 bases, J lost 1 base, and 7 bases lay in between. This CDR3 is 14 amino acids long. CDR3 residues: CASSLVPRNTEAFF. CDR3 nucleotide sequence: TGCGCCAGCAGCTTGGTTCCCAGGAACACTGAAGCTTTCTTT.

V and J are TRBV19 and TRBJ1-5; unclear D gene. The germline gives CDR1 LNHDA, CDR2 SQIVND (reference sequence). The CDR3 loop spans 14 amino acids. V was clipped by 5 bases and J by 0 bases, with 8 bases between them. In nucleotides, the CDR3 is TGTGCCAGTAGTGAGGGCAGTAGCAATCAGCCCCAGCATTTT. Translated: CASSEGSSNQPQHF.

The chain employs TRBV30 and TRBJ1-4; D ambiguous. Trimming cost V 3 bases and J 7 bases, with 6 bases left between them. Germline CDR1 is GTSNPN and CDR2 is SVGIG (reference sequence). The CDR3 spans 11 residues. The CDR3 sequence is CAWSGFEKLFF. CDR3 coding DNA: TGTGCCTGGAGCGGTTTTGAAAAACTGTTTTTT.

The V gene is TRBV10-3, the J gene TRBJ2-6; TRBD2 is a possible D gene (7 bases). Trimming pared 4 bases from V and 2 bases from J, leaving 15 bases between. The CDR3 contains 17 residues. CDR1 and CDR2 (germline): ENHRY, SYGVKD. Here the CDR3 reads CAISGSSGGAGANVLTF. CDR3 DNA: TGTGCCATCAGTGGATCGTCGGGGGGCGCTGGGGCCAACGTCCTGACTTTC.

This sequence joins TRBV5-1 and TRBJ1-1; D possibly corresponds to TRBD1 (6 bases). Germline CDR1 and CDR2: SGHRS and YFSETQ. Between the trimmed V and J ends, which lost 0 bases and 0 bases, there was a span of 15 bases. This CDR3 has 17 amino acids. In DNA form, the CDR3 reads TGCGCCAGCAGCTTGGGCGGGGGGCGAGGTTTGAACACTGAAGCTTTCTTT. It specifies CASSLGGGRGLNTEAFF. The full variable domain, in which reference TRBV5-1 and TRBJ1-1 provide the parts outside the CDR3, is KAGVTQTPRYLIKTRGQQVTLSCSPISGHRSVSWYQQTPGQGLQFLFEYFSETQRNKGNFPGRFSGRQFSNSRSEMNVSTLELGDSALYLCASSLGGGRGLNTEAFFGQGTRLTVV.

The rearrangement joins TRBV5-4 to TRBJ1-2; 8 bases agree with TRBD1. This CDR3 has 16 residues. From germline, CDR1 is SGHNT and CDR2 YYREEE (reference sequence). V lost 1 base to trimming and J lost 4 bases; unmatched junction nucleotides: 9. CDR3: CASSLTDRGRGYGYTF. CDR3 coding DNA: TGTGCCAGCAGCTTGACCGACAGGGGCCGGGGCTATGGCTACACCTTC.

The V gene is TRBV11-2, the J gene TRBJ2-3, with 9 bases matching TRBD1. The CDR3 runs 15 residues. Looked up from germline, CDR1 is SGHAT and CDR2 is FQNNGV. With V trimmed by 1 base and J by 1 base, 0 bases remained unmatched. The CDR3 sequence: CASSLGTGGTDTQYF. DNA of the CDR3: TGTGCCAGCAGCTTAGGGACAGGGGGCACAGATACGCAGTATTTT.

The chain links TRBV18 to TRBJ1-1, with no clear D. Per the germline V gene, CDR1 is KGHSH and CDR2 is LQKENI. This CDR3 has 13 amino acids. Trimming cost V 5 bases and J 0 bases, with 7 bases left between them. The CDR3 DNA reads as TGTGCCAGCTCAACCGGGATGAACACTGAAGCTTTCTTT. It yields the protein CASSTGMNTEAFF.

This clone was seen a few times. This chain links TRBV5-1 with TRBJ1-2; D possibly corresponds to TRBD1 (6 bases). V dropped 4 bases and J dropped 9 bases, with 16 bases sitting between them. CDR3 length equals 13 residues. Per germline, CDR1 SGHRS and CDR2 YFSETQ. CDR3 DNA: TGCGCCAGCAGCGCCGAACAGGGTCTCAGCTACACCTTC. Amino acids: CASSAEQGLSYTF.